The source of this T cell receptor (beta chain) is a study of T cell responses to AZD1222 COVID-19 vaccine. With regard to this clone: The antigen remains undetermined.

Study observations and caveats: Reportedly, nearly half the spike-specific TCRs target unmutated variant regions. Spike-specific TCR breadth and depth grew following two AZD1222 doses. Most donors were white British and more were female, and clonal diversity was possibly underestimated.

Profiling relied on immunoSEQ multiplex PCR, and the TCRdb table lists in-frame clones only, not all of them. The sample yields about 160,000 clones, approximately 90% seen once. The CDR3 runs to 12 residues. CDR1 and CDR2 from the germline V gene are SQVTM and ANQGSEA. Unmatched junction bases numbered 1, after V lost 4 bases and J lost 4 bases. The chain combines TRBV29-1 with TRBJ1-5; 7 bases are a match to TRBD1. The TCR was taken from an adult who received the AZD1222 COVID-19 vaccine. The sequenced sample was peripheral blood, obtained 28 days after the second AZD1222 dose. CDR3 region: CSVGDRNQPQHF. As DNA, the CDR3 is TGCAGCGTTGGGGACAGAAATCAGCCCCAGCATTTT.